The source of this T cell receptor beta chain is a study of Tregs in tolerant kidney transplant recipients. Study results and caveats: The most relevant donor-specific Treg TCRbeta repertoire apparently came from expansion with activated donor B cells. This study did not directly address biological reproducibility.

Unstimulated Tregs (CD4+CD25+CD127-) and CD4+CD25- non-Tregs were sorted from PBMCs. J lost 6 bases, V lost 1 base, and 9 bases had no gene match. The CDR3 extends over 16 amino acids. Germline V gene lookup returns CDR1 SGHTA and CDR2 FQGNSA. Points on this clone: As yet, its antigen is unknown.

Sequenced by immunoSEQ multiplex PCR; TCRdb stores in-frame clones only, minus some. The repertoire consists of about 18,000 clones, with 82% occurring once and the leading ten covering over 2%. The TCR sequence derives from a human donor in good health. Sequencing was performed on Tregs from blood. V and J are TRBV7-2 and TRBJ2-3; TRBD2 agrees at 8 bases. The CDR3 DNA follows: TGTGCCAGCAGCTTAGTGGCAGCGGGGGCGGGGGATACGCAGTATTTT. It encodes CASSLVAAGAGDTQYF.